The 9 T cell receptor beta chains below all came from one sample that was sequenced in a study of cytotoxic CD8 clonotypes in ibrutinib-treated CLL. Profiled with immunoSEQ multiplex PCR; TCRdb holds only in-frame clones, not every one. The sample includes about 130,000 clones, around four fifths of them seen just once. The sequencing used PBMCs, collected after 24 months of ibrutinib treatment. Receptors originate from a human donor with chronic lymphocytic leukemia.

The chain is built from TRBV5-4 and TRBJ1-2; 10 positions match TRBD1. The CDR3 is 17 residues long. Germline CDR1 is SGHNT and CDR2 is YYREEE (reference sequence). V shed 3 bases and J 2 bases; nucleotides not matched to a gene: 10. The CDR3: CASSSTAGQGTNYGYTF. CDR3 in DNA: TGTGCCAGCAGCTCAACCGCGGGACAGGGGACAAACTATGGCTACACCTTC.

The genes are TRBV29-1 and TRBJ2-2; 7 positions agree with TRBD2. V shed 5 bases and J 7 bases; nucleotides not matched to a gene: 28. The germline gives CDR1 SQVTM, CDR2 ANQGSEA. The CDR3 runs to 20 residues. The DNA of the CDR3 is TGCAGCGTTTTCCTGGTTGCTCTGACTGAGCGGGGAAGTCCGGGCGGGGAGCTGTTTTTT. This codes for CSVFLVALTERGSPGGELFF.

The gene calls are TRBV5-1 and TRBJ2-7, with 8 bases lining up with TRBD1. CDR3 length: 16 amino acids. The germline gives CDR1 SGHRS, CDR2 YFSETQ. V was clipped by 5 bases and J by 0 bases; unmatched bases: 10. CDR3 coding DNA: TGCGCCAGCAGTTTCGGATCAGGGGGCTTCTCCTACGAGCAGTACTTC. Its protein is CASSFGSGGFSYEQYF.

The chain combines TRBV7-2 with TRBJ1-6; D remains unclear. The CDR3 has 16 residues. The V and J ends lost 5 bases and 2 bases respectively, with 13 bases between them. Germline CDR1 SGHTA, CDR2 FQGNSA. The chain's CDR3 is CASSLGSVTYNSPLHF. The CDR3 coding sequence is TGTGCCAGCAGCCTAGGGTCTGTGACCTATAATTCACCCCTCCACTTT.

This rearrangement joins TRBV10-3 to TRBJ2-5, with D uncertain. In germline, CDR1 is ENHRY, CDR2 SYGVKD. V lost 4 bases, J lost 3 bases, and 15 bases lay in between. The CDR3 runs 15 residues. The CDR3 DNA is TGTGCCATCAGTGCCACTCGACGTCAGGAAGAGACCCAGTACTTC. This encodes CAISATRRQEETQYF.

This clone was observed once. The J gene is TRBJ2-2, the V gene TRBV5-1; 7 nucleotides agree with TRBD1. CDR1 and CDR2 (germline): SGHRS, YFSETQ. J gave up 5 bases and V 3 bases, and 10 bases lay outside the gene matches. The CDR3 extends over 16 amino acids. The CDR3 here is CASSSQATGPTGELFF. DNA for the CDR3: TGCGCCAGCAGCTCGCAGGCGACAGGGCCGACCGGGGAGCTGTTTTTT.

This chain uses TRBV30 with TRBJ1-6; 8 bases align to TRBD1. The CDR3 has 15 amino acids. Germline trimming cut 1 base from V and 9 bases from J; bases unmatched to any gene: 8. Germline CDR1 GTSNPN, CDR2 SVGIG (reference sequence). The CDR3 nucleotides read TGTGCCTGGAGTGGAGAGACAGGGGTTTTTTCACCCCTCCACTTT. Its translation: CAWSGETGVFSPLHF.

This chain links TRBV11-2 with TRBJ1-1; D might be TRBD1 (5 bases). CDR1 SGHAT and CDR2 FQNNGV come from the germline V gene. CDR3 length: 12 residues. Trimming removed 5 bases at V and 10 bases at J, with 14 bases between. Here the CDR3 reads CASSPLGGRAFF. The CDR3 nucleotides read TGTGCCAGCAGCCCCCTCGGGGGTCGAGCTTTCTTT.

This clone was detected a few times. The CDR3 loop is CASSLGQLNEKLFF. CDR3 in DNA: TGTGCCAGCAGTTTAGGTCAGCTGAATGAAAAACTGTTTTTT. The V and J genes are TRBV6-6 and TRBJ1-4; D ambiguous. Germline V lookup: CDR1 MNHNY, CDR2 SVGAGI (reference sequence). This CDR3 contains 14 residues. V lost 4 bases and J 5 bases, leaving 11 bases between the germline ends.